This T cell receptor beta chain was sequenced during a study of graft-versus-host responses after intestinal transplantation. Looking at the study overall: Every recipient underwent anti-thymocyte globulin induction, then tacrolimus and steroids for two to four years. General study points: Early declines in HvG clones that occurred post-transplant were associated with peak circulating GvH clone levels.

The CDR3 runs 14 residues. Germline assignment: CDR1 MNHEY and CDR2 SMNVEV (reference sequence). Trimming removed 3 bases at V and 0 bases at J, with 8 bases between. This clone was observed once. What it binds is not known. Produced via immunoSEQ multiplex PCR; TCRdb's table is partial and in-frame only. The sample lists tens of thousands of clones, about 94% occurring once. This TCR came from a human donor who received an intestinal transplant. V gene TRBV27 combines with J gene TRBJ1-1; D is uncertain. The sequenced sample was unstimulated CD8+ T cells sorted from spleen or lymph node cells, obtained before intestinal transplant. The CDR3 nucleotides are TGTGCCAGCAGTTTTAGACCCATGAACACTGAAGCTTTCTTT. Translation gives CASSFRPMNTEAFF.